Below, one TCR beta chain is given with its context. Antigen: not known. From germline, CDR1 is SGHVS and CDR2 FQNEAQ. CDR3 length: 17 residues. This sample was included in a study of CXCR3-negative and CXCR3-positive naive CD8 T cells. Sorts performed in triplicate captured hundreds of thousands of cells each from every CD8+ T cell subset. UMI-labeled TRB cDNA libraries were prepared by 5' RACE. One entry per CDR3 protein, without DNA, is what TCRdb gives after re-calling the 5' RACE reads. The ten most abundant clones cover 20% to 25% of a sample with fewer than 60,000 distinct CDR3 sequences. Study observations and caveats: Each naive subset displayed comparably high diversity, whereas memory CD8+ cells displayed much lower diversity. Comparison of naive CXCR3-negative and CXCR3-positive cells revealed similar TRBV-TRBJ usage, while memory cells differed. TRB CDR3 properties were used to infer TCR strength, and surface CD5 was comparable between naive subsets.

This sequence joins TRBV7-8 and TRBJ2-1; as DNA is missing, the TRBD2 call by TCRdb cannot be tested. This TCR was sampled from a human donor in good health. Some clones in this sample may be carry-over from other donors' samples. Source material: memory CD8+ T cells from blood. The chain's CDR3 is CASSLVLAGSSYNEQFF.